The 17 T cell receptor beta chains given below trace back to one sample, sequenced in a study of T cells expressing NK-cell markers. No DNA is given; TCRdb re-called the 5' RACE reads and lists each CDR3 protein once. The sample table sets out fewer than 300,000 distinct CDR3 sequences. Sample: blood T cells: a sorted CD56 or NKG2C T cell subset, CD4+ or CD8+ T cells, or bulk PBMC T cells (not recorded which). The receptors originated from a woman aged 18 to 75 in good health.

This rearrangement joins TRBV3-1 to TRBJ2-2. This CDR3 spans 15 amino acids. CDR1 LGHDT and CDR2 YNNKEL come from the germline V gene (reference sequence). CDR3 sequence reads: CASSQAGANTGELFF.

This chain links TRBV20-1 with TRBJ2-2; without DNA, the TCRdb call of TRBD1 cannot be checked. The CDR3 length is 14 residues. Looked up from germline, CDR1 is DFQATT and CDR2 is SNEGSKA (reference sequence). Here the CDR3 reads CSAGQGVNTGELFF.

The chain links TRBV12-3 or TRBV12-4 to TRBJ1-2; TCRdb names TRBD1, which stays unverified in the absence of DNA. The CDR3 sequence is 12 residues long. This CDR3 reads CASRAGDYGYTF.

The chain combines TRBV7-2 with TRBJ2-3. CDR3 length: 13 amino acids. Germline CDR1 is SGHTA and CDR2 is FQGNSA. CDR3 loop: CASSLAAFNTQYF.

The chain employs TRBV7-9 and TRBJ1-6. The CDR3 extends over 13 amino acids. Per germline, CDR1 SEHNR and CDR2 FQNEAQ (reference sequence). CDR3: CASDDAASGPLHF. The full variable domain, with the rest looked up from reference TRBV7-9 and TRBJ1-6, is DTGVSQNPRHKITKRGQNVTFRCDPISEHNRLYWYRQTLGQGPEFLTYFQNEAQLEKSRLLSDRFSAERPKGSFSTLEIQRTEQGDSAMYLCASDDAASGPLHFGNGTRLTVT.

V is TRBV5-4 and J is TRBJ1-5. CDR3 length equals 14 residues. CDR1 and CDR2 (germline): SGHNT, YYREEE (reference sequence). The chain's CDR3 is CPSSLDRSNQPQHF.

V is TRBV20-1 and J is TRBJ2-1; with no DNA, the TCRdb D assignment of TRBD1 cannot be verified. In germline, CDR1 is DFQATT, CDR2 SNEGSKA (reference sequence). CDR3 length equals 16 residues. CDR3: CSARYSGGATYNEQFF.

This chain connects TRBV18 to TRBJ2-3; TCRdb's D call of TRBD1 is untestable without DNA. This CDR3 comprises 15 residues. CDR1 KGHSH and CDR2 LQKENI come from the germline V gene. Here the CDR3 reads CASSPTGLSTDTQYF.

This chain uses TRBV12-3 or TRBV12-4 with TRBJ2-7; TCRdb's assignment of TRBD2 cannot be checked, as there is no DNA. The CDR3 spans 15 residues. CDR3 sequence reads: CASSRGLAGANEQYF.

The rearrangement uses TRBV5-1 and TRBJ2-1; the D call from TCRdb, TRBD1, cannot be confirmed without DNA. Germline lookup yields CDR1 SGHRS and CDR2 YFSETQ. CDR3 length equals 18 residues. This CDR3 is CASSSLPRGGQTVNEQFF.

This chain uses TRBV20-1 with TRBJ2-7; the D gene TCRdb calls, TRBD1, cannot be checked with no DNA. The CDR3 contains 15 residues. The V gene's germline CDR1 is DFQATT and CDR2 SNEGSKA (reference sequence). The chain's CDR3 is CSAAIGTRGSYEQYF.

The CDR3 sequence: CASSQGGDIQYF. This chain connects TRBV7-2 to TRBJ2-4; no DNA is available, so the TRBD1 call from TCRdb remains unchecked. This CDR3 has 12 amino acids. Germline-derived CDR1 and CDR2 are SGHTA and FQGNSA.

The chain joins TRBV3-1 to TRBJ2-1. There are 16 residues in the CDR3. The germline gives CDR1 LGHDT, CDR2 YNNKEL (reference sequence). The CDR3: CASSQDRAANYNEQFF.

The rearrangement links TRBV7-2 to TRBJ2-5. This CDR3 is 14 amino acids long. Germline CDR1 is SGHTA and CDR2 is FQGNSA. The CDR3 sequence: CASSLSRAPETQYF.

The V call is TRBV20-1, the J call TRBJ2-1; TCRdb returns TRBD2, unconfirmable since there is no DNA. The germline V gene encodes CDR1 DFQATT and CDR2 SNEGSKA (reference sequence). The CDR3 spans 14 residues. The CDR3 loop is CSAPLAGGLGEQFF.

This chain links TRBV3-1 with TRBJ1-4. Germline V gene data show CDR1 as LGHDT and CDR2 as YNNKEL (reference sequence). The CDR3 is made up of 11 amino acids. The CDR3 spells CASFPYEKLFF.

The V and J genes are TRBV11-3 and TRBJ2-3; with no DNA, the TCRdb D assignment of TRBD1 cannot be verified. The length of the CDR3 is 16 residues. In germline, CDR1 is SGHNT, CDR2 YENEEA. This CDR3 is CASSLAGRGGGDTQYF. Complete variable domain (other parts from reference TRBV11-3 and TRBJ2-3): EAGVVQSPRYKIIEKKQPVAFWCNPISGHNTLYWYLQNLGQGPELLIRYENEEAVDDSQLPKDRFSAERLKGVDSTLKIQPAELGDSAVYLCASSLAGRGGGDTQYFGPGTRLTVL.